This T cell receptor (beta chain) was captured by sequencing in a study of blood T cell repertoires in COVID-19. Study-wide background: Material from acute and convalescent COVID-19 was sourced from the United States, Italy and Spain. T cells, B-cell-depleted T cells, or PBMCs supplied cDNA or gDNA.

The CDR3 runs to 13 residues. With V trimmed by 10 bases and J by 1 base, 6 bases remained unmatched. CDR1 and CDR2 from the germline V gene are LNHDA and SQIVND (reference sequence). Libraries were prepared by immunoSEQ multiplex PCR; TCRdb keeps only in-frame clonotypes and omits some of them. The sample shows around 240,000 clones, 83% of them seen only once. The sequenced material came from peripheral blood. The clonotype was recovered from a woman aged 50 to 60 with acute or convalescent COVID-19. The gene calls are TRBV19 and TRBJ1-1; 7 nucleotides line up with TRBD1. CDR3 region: CATKGQANTEAFF. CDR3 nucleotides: TGTGCCACCAAAGGACAGGCGAACACTGAAGCTTTCTTT. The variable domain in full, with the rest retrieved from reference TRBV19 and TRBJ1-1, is DGGITQSPKYLFRKEGQNVTLSCEQNLNHDAMYWYRQDPGQGLRLIYYSQIVNDFQKGDIAEGYSVSREKKESFPLTVTSAQKNPTAFYLCATKGQANTEAFFGQGTRLTVV.